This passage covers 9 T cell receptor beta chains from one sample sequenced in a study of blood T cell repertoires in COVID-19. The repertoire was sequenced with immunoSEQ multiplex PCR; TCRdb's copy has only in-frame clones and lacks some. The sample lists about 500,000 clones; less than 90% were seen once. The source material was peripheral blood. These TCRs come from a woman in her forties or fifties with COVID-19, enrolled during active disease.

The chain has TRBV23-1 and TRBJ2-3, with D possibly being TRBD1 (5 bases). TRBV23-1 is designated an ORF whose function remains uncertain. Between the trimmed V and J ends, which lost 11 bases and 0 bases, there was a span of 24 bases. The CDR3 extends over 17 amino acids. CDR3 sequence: CAPPTKGALNSTDTQYF. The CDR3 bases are TGCGCCCCCCCGACGAAAGGGGCCCTAAATAGCACAGATACGCAGTATTTT.

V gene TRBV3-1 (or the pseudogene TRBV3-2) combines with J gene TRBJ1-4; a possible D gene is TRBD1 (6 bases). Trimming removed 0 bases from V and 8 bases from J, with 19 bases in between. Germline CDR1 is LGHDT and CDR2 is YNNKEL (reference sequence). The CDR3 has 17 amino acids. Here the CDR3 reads CASSQEFRGAPSEKLFF. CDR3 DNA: TGTGCCAGCAGCCAAGAGTTTCGGGGGGCGCCGTCCGAAAAACTGTTTTTT.

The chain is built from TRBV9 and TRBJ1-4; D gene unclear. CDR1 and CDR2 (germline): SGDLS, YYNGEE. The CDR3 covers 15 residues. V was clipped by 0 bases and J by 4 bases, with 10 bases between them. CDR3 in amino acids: CASSVGNVNNEKLFF. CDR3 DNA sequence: TGTGCCAGCAGCGTAGGTAATGTTAATAATGAAAAACTGTTTTTT.

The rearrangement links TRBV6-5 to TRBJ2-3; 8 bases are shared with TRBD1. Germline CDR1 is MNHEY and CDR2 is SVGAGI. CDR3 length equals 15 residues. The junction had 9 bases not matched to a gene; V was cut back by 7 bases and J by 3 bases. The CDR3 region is CASTQTGVKTDTQYF. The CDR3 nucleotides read TGTGCCAGCACCCAGACAGGGGTCAAAACAGATACGCAGTATTTT.

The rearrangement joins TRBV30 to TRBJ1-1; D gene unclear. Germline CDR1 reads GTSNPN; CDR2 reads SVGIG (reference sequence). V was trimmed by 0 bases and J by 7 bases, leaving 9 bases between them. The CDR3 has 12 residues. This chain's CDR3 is CAWSVGSLEAFF. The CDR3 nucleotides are TGTGCCTGGAGTGTGGGGAGTCTTGAAGCTTTCTTT.

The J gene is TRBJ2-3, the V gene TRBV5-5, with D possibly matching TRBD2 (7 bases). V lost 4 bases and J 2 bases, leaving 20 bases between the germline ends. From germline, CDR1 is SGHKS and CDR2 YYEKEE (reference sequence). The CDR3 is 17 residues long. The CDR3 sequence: CASSHIIRGAYTDTQYF. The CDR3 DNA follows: TGTGCCAGCAGCCACATCATTCGGGGGGCCTACACAGATACGCAGTATTTT.

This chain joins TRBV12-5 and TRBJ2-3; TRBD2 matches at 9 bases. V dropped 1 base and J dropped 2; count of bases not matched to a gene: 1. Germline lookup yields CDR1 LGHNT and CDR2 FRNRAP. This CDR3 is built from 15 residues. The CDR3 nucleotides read TGTGCTAGTGGTTTGGGCGGGGGGGCCACAGATACGCAGTATTTT. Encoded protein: CASGLGGGATDTQYF.

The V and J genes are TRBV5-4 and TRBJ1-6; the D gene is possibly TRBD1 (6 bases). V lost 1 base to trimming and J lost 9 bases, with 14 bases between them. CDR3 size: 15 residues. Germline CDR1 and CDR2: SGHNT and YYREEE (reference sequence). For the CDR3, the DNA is TGTGCCAGCAGCTTGTTTACAGGGTTGAGTTCACCCCTCCACTTT. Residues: CASSLFTGLSSPLHF.

In nucleotides, the CDR3 is TGTGCCAGCAGTTACTCGAAAGTAGCCACTGAAGCTTTCTTT. Translated, it gives CASSYSKVATEAFF. The V and J genes are TRBV6-5 and TRBJ1-1, with no clear D. The germline V gene has CDR1 MNHEY and CDR2 SVGAGI. This CDR3 is 14 amino acids long. Between the trimmed V and J ends, which lost 0 bases and 4 bases, there was a span of 9 bases.